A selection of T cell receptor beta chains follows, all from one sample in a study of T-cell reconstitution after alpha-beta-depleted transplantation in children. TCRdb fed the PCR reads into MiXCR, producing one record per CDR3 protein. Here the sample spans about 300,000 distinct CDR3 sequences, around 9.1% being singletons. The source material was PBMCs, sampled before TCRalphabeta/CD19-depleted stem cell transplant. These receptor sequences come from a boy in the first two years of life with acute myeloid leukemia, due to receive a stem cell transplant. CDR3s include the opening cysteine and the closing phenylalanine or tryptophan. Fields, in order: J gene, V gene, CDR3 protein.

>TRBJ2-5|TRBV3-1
CARSLVHLEGARGVETQYF
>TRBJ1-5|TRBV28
CASSEGGLVRPQHF
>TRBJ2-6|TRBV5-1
CASSRGTVPSGANVLTF
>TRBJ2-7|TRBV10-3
CAIRATGIEQYF
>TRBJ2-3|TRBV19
CASSIIARVTDTQYF
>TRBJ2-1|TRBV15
CATEGPYNEQFF
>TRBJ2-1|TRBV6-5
CASSYSGRAYNEQFF
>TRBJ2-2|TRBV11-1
CASSSGLGLAGEANTGELFF
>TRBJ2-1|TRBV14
CASSQIGYNEQFF
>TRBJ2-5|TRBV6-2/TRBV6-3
CASSYSRSRLQETQYF
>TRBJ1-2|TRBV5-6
CASSPGQGYYGYTF
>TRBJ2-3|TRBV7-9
CASSLRGLGTDTQYF
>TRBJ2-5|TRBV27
CASSLGQGEETQYF
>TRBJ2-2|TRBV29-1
CSVARDTGELFF
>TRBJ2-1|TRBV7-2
CASSLGLAEWDEQFF
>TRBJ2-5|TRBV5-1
CASSSSGTGGPETQYF
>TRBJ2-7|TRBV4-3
CASSQDKASSYEQYF
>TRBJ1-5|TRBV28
CASSRTNQPQHF
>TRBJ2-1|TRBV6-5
CASSYTRRVEAEQFF
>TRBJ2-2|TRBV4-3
CASSQYPWGGTGELFF
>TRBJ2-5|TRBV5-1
CASSFFKAETQYF
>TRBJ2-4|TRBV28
CASRRKGPHTKNIQYF
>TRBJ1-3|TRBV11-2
CASSPRTPSSGNTIYF
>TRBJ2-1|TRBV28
CATISQGNEQFF
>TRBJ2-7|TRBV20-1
CSIGLPYEQYF
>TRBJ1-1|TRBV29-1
CSVEVHTEAFF
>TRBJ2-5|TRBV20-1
CSARVIAVRETQYF
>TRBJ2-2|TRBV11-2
CASSPMGTGELFF
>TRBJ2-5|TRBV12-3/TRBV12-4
CASSLAGGSIGTQYF
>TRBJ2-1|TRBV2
CASSDLAGVVNEQFF
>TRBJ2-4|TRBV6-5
CASSYPPTGGTKNIQYF
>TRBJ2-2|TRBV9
CASSSTGTGTGELFF
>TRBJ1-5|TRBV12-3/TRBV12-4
CASSLEGVFNQPQHF
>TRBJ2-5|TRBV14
CASSQDRVRGTQYF
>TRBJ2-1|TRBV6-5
CASSYRTASAYNEQFF
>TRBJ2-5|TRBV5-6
CASSLWGGETQYF
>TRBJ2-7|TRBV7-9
CASSLGYRDRTSYEQYF
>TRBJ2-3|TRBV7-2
CASSRLPPGGSTDTQYF
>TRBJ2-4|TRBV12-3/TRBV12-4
CASSSTSGRNIQYF
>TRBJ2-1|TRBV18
CASSPRASEYNEQFF
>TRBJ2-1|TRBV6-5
CASSYSPFGGPYNEQFF
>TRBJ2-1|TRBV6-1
CASSRGQGWNNEQFF
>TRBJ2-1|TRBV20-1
CSARALAGNEQFF
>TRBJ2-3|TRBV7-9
CASSYGQGQGFTDTQYF
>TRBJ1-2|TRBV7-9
CASSLEGGYGYTF
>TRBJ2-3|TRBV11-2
CASSLDDELTDTQYF
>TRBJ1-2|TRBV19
CASSARTVGYTF
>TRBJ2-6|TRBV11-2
CASSLGRPPTRSNVLTF
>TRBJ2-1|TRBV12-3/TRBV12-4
CASSLTSGGNEQFF
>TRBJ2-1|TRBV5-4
CASSPEDRGYEQFF
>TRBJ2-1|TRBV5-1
CASSLVGAGGWNEQFF
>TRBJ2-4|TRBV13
CASSVPKAKNIQYF
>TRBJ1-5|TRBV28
CASSPQKQGNQPQHF